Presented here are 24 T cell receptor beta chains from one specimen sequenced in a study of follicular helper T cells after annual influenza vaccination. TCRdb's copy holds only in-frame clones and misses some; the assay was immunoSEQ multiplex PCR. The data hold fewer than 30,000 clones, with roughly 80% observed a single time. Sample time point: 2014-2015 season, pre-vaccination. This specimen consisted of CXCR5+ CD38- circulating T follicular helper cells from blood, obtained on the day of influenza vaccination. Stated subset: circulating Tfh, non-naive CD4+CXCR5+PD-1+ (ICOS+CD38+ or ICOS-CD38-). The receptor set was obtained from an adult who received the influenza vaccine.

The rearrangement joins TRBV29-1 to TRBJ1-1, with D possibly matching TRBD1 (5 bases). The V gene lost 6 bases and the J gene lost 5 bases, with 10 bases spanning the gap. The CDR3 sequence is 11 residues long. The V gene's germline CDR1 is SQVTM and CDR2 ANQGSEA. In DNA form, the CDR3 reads TGCAGCGTCCGGGGGGGGACTGAAGCTTTCTTT. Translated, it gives CSVRGGTEAFF. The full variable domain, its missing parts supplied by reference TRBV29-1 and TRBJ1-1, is SAVISQKPSRDICQRGTSLTIQCQVDSQVTMMFWYRQQPGQSLTLIATANQGSEATYESGFVIDKFPISRPNLTFSTLTVSNMSPEDSSIYLCSVRGGTEAFFGQGTRLTVV.

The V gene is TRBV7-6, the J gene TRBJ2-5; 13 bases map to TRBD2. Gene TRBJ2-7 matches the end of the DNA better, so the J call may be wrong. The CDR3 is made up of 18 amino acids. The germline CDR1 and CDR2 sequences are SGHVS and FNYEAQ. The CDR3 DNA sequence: TGTGCCAGCAGCTTAGGGGGACTAGCGGGATCGGGGACCTACGAGCAGTACTTC. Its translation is CASSLGGLAGSGTYEQYF.

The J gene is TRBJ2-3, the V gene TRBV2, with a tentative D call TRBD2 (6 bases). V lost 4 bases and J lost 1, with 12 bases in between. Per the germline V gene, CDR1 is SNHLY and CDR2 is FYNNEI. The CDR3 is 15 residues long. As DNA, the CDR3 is TGTGCCAGCAGTGTAGAGGGGACTCGCACAGATACGCAGTATTTT. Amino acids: CASSVEGTRTDTQYF.

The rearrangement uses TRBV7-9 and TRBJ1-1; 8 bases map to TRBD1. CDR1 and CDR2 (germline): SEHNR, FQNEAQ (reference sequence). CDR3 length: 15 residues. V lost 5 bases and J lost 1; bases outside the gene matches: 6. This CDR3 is CASSAKTGENTEAFF. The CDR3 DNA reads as TGTGCCAGCAGCGCGAAGACAGGGGAGAACACTGAAGCTTTCTTT. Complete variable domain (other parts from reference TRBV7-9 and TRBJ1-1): DTGVSQNPRHKITKRGQNVTFRCDPISEHNRLYWYRQTLGQGPEFLTYFQNEAQLEKSRLLSDRFSAERPKGSFSTLEIQRTEQGDSAMYLCASSAKTGENTEAFFGQGTRLTVV.

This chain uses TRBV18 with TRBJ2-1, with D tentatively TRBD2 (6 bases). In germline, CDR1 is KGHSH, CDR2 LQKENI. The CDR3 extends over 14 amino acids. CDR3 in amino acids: CATSAGRSYNEQFF. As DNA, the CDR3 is TGTGCGACGTCAGCGGGCCGCTCCTACAATGAGCAGTTCTTC.

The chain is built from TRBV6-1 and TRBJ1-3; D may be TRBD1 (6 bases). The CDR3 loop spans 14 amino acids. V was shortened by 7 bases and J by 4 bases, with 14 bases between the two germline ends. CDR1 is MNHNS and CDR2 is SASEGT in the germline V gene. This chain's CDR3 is CASKGTGLGNTIYF. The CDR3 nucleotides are TGTGCCAGCAAAGGAACAGGGTTAGGAAACACCATATATTTT.

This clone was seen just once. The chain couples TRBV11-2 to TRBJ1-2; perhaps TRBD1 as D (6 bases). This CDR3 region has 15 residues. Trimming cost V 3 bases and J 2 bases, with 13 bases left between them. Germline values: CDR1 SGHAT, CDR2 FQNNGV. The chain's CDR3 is CASSLGANLNYGYTF. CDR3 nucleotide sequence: TGTGCCAGCAGCTTGGGGGCAAATCTCAACTATGGCTACACCTTC.

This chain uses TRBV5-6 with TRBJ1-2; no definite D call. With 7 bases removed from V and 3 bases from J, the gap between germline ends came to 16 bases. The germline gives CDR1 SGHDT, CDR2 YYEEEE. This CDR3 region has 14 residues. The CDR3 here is CASRPDEQDYGYTF. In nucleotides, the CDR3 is TGTGCCAGCCGCCCCGATGAGCAGGACTATGGCTACACCTTC.

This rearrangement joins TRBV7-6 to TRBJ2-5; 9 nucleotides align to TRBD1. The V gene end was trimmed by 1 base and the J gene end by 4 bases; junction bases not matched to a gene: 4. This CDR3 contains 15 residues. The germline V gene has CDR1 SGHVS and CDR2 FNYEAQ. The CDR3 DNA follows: TGTGCCAGCAGCTTAGGAACAGGGGGCTCAGAGACCCAGTACTTC. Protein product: CASSLGTGGSETQYF.

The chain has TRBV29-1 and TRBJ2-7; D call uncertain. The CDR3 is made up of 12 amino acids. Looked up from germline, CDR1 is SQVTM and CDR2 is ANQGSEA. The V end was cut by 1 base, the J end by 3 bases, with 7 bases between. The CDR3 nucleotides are TGCAGCGTTGAAGCCCCGGGCTACGAGCAGTACTTC. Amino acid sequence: CSVEAPGYEQYF.

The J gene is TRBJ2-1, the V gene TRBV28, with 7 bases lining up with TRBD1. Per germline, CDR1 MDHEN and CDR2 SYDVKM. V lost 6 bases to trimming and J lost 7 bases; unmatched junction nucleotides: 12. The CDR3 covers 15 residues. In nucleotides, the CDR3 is TGTGCCAGCAGCCTTTCTCGGACAGGCAGGAATGAGCAGTTCTTC. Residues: CASSLSRTGRNEQFF.

CDR3 coding DNA: TGTGCCAGCAGCCCTCAGGGTTATGGGGCCAACGTCCTGACTTTC. Protein: CASSPQGYGANVLTF. This chain connects TRBV6-1 to TRBJ2-6; D perhaps matches TRBD1 (5 bases). Looked up from germline, CDR1 is MNHNS and CDR2 is SASEGT. This CDR3 spans 15 amino acids. V lost 6 bases and J lost 3, with 12 bases in between.

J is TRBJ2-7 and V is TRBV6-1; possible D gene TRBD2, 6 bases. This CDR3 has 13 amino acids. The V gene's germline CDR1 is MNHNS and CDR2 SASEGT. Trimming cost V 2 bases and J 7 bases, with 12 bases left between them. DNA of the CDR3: TGTGCCAGCAGTGAATTATTTGGGGGGGAGCAGTACTTC. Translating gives CASSELFGGEQYF.

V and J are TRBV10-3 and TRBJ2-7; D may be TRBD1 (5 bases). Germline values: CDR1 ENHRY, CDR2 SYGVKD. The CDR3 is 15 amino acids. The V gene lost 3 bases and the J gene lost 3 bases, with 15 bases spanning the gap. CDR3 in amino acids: CAISEGVAGRYEQYF. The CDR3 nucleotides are TGTGCCATCAGTGAAGGGGTAGCAGGCCGCTACGAGCAGTACTTC.

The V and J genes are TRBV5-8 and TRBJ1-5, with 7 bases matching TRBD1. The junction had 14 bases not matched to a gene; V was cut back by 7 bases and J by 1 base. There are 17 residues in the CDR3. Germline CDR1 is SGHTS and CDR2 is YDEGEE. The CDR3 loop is CASRSQGVAPSNQPQHF. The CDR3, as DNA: TGTGCCAGCCGATCCCAGGGGGTTGCACCCAGCAATCAGCCCCAGCATTTT.

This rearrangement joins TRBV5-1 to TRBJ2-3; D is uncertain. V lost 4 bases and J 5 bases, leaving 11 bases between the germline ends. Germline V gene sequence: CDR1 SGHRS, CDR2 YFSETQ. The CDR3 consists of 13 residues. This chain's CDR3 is CASSLPGGDTQYF. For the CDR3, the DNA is TGCGCCAGCAGCCTCCCCGGTGGAGATACGCAGTATTTT. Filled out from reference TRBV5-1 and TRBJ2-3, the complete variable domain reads KAGVTQTPRYLIKTRGQQVTLSCSPISGHRSVSWYQQTPGQGLQFLFEYFSETQRNKGNFPGRFSGRQFSNSRSEMNVSTLELGDSALYLCASSLPGGDTQYFGPGTRLTVL.

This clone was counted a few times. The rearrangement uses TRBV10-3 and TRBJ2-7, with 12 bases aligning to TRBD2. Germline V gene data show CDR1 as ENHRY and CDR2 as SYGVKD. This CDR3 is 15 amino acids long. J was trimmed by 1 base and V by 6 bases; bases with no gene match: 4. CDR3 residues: CAIRLAGGPSYEQYF. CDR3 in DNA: TGTGCCATCAGACTAGCGGGGGGCCCATCCTACGAGCAGTACTTC.

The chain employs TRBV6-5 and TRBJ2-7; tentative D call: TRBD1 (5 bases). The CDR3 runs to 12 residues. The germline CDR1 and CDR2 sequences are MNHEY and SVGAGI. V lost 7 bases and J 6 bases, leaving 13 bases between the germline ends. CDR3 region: CASKQAIGEQYF. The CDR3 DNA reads TGTGCCAGCAAACAGGCGATCGGCGAGCAGTACTTC.

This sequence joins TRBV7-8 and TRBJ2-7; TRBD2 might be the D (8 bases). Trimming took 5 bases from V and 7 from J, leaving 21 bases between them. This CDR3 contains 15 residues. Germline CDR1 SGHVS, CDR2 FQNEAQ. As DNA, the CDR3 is TGTGCCAGCAGCCCCCGGGAGGGGGCCGTGACGGAGCAGTACTTC. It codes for CASSPREGAVTEQYF. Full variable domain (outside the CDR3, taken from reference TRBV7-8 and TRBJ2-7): GAGVSQSPRYKVAKRGQDVALRCDPISGHVSLFWYQQALGQGPEFLTYFQNEAQLDKSGLPSDRFFAERPEGSVSTLKIQRTQQEDSAVYLCASSPREGAVTEQYFGPGTRLTVT.

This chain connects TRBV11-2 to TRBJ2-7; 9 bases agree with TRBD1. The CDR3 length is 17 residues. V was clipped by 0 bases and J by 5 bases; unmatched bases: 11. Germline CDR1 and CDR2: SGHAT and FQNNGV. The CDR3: CASSLDRRQGVGNEQYF. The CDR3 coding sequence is TGTGCCAGCAGCTTAGACCGAAGACAGGGGGTAGGAAACGAGCAGTACTTC. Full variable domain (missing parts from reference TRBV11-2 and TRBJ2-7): EAGVAQSPRYKIIEKRQSVAFWCNPISGHATLYWYQQILGQGPKLLIQFQNNGVVDDSQLPKDRFSAERLKGVDSTLKIQPAKLEDSAVYLCASSLDRRQGVGNEQYFGPGTRLTVT.

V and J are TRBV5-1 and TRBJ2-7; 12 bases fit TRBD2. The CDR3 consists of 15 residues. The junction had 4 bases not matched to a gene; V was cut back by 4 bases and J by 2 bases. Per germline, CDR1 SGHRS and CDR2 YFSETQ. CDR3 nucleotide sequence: TGCGCCAGCAGCCCCTCTAGCGGGGGGGCCTACGAGCAGTACTTC. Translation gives CASSPSSGGAYEQYF.

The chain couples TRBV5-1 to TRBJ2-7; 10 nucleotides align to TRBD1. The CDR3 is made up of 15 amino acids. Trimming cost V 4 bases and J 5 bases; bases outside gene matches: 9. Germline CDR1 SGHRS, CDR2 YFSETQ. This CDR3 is CASSGTGTGVNEQYF. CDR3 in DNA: TGCGCCAGCAGCGGCACCGGGACAGGGGTAAACGAGCAGTACTTC. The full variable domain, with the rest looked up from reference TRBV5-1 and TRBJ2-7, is KAGVTQTPRYLIKTRGQQVTLSCSPISGHRSVSWYQQTPGQGLQFLFEYFSETQRNKGNFPGRFSGRQFSNSRSEMNVSTLELGDSALYLCASSGTGTGVNEQYFGPGTRLTVT.

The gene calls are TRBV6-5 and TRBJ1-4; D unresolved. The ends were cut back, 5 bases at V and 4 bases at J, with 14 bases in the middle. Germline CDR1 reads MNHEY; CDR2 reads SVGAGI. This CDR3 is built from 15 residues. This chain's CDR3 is CASSPRAGINEKLFF. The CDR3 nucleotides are TGTGCCAGCAGTCCACGGGCCGGGATTAATGAAAAACTGTTTTTT.

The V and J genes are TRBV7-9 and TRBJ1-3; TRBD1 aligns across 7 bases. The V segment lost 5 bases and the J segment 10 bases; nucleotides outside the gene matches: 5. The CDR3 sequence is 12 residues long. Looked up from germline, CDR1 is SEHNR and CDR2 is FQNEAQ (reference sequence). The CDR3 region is CASSPGTETIYF. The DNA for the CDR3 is TGTGCCAGCAGCCCTGGGACAGAGACCATATATTTT.